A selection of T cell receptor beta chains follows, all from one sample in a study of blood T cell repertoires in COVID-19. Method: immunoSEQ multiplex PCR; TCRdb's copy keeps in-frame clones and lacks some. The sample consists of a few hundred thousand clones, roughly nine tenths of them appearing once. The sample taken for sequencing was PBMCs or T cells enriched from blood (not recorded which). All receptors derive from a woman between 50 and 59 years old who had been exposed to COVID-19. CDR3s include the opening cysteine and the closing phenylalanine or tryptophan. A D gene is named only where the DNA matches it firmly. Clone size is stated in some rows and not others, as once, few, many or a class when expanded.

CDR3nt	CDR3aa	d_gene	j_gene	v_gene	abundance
TGCGCCAGCGCCCCGAGGGATGGACAGCACTCCTATAATTCACCCCTCCACTTT	CASAPRDGQHSYNSPLHF	.	TRBJ1-6	TRBV5-1	.
TGTGCCAGCAGCCCCGGGTCCGGACTAGTCCCCGGGGAGCTGTTTTTT	CASSPGSGLVPGELFF	TRBD2	TRBJ2-2	TRBV5-4	.
TGTGCCAGCAGTTCCTTTCTCGGTGGCTACACCTTC	CASSSFLGGYTF	.	TRBJ1-2	TRBV28	.
TGTGCCAGCAGTGACAGTAGCAATCAGCCCCAGCATTTT	CASSDSSNQPQHF	.	TRBJ1-5	TRBV27	.
TGTGCCAGCAGCTTAGGGGCTGCTCGGGGGGAGGAGACCCAGTACTTC	CASSLGAARGEETQYF	TRBD2	TRBJ2-5	TRBV7-2	once
TGTGCCAGCAGCCCCAGGGAAAGCTACGAGCAGTACTTC	CASSPRESYEQYF	.	TRBJ2-7	TRBV6-5	.
TGTGCCAGCAGCCTTGGGACAGGGGGCCAGCCCCAGCATTTT	CASSLGTGGQPQHF	TRBD1	TRBJ1-5	TRBV6-5	.
TGTGCCAGCAGCCCAGACGGGGTGGCGAACTATGGCTACACCTTC	CASSPDGVANYGYTF	.	TRBJ1-2	TRBV9	.
TGTGCCTGGAGTAGTGAGGTCCTGGCTGGCTACACCTTC	CAWSSEVLAGYTF	.	TRBJ1-2	TRBV30	once
TGTGCCAGCAGTGACTCGGACGACCCGGGGAATGAGCAGTTCTTC	CASSDSDDPGNEQFF	.	TRBJ2-1	TRBV6-4	.
TGTGCCAGCTCACCAGCGACAGGGAGTAGTTCACCCCTCCACTTT	CASSPATGSSSPLHF	TRBD1	TRBJ1-6	TRBV18	once
TGTGCCAGCAGTTTATTAGGGGGATACGGGCAGCCCCAGCATTTT	CASSLLGGYGQPQHF	.	TRBJ1-5	TRBV27	.
TGCGCCAGCAGTCAAGCCCCATCGAACACCGACTACGAGCAGTACTTC	CASSQAPSNTDYEQYF	.	TRBJ2-7	TRBV23-1	.
TGTGCCTGGAGTTTGGCGGGGGGGCCCACAGATACGCAGTATTTT	CAWSLAGGPTDTQYF	TRBD2	TRBJ2-3	TRBV30	.
TGTGCCAGTACATACGGGACAGGGCGGGATGAGCAGTTCTTC	CASTYGTGRDEQFF	TRBD1	TRBJ2-1	TRBV27	.
TGCGCCAGCAGCTGGGGACAGGATACAGATACGCAGTATTTT	CASSWGQDTDTQYF	TRBD1	TRBJ2-3	TRBV5-1	.
TGTGCCAGCAGCTTAGTCATAGCGGGGGGCTACAGCTCCTACAATGAGCAGTTCTTC	CASSLVIAGGYSSYNEQFF	TRBD2	TRBJ2-1	TRBV7-2	once
TGTGCCAGTAGTTCTGGACAGGGCGTTATCCCTCGCTACACCTTC	CASSSGQGVIPRYTF	TRBD1	TRBJ1-2	TRBV19	.
TGTGCCAGCAGTACCGGGGTGGGACAGTCAGCCAAAAACATTCAGTACTTC	CASSTGVGQSAKNIQYF	TRBD1	TRBJ2-4	TRBV28	.
TGCGCCAGCAGCCGTCTGGGCGGGGCTAGCACAGATACGCAGTATTTT	CASSRLGGASTDTQYF	.	TRBJ2-3	TRBV5-1	.
TGTGCCAGCAGTCCGGGGGTTGGAGCAGAGACCCAGTACTTC	CASSPGVGAETQYF	.	TRBJ2-5	TRBV28	.
TGTGCCAGCAGCTTGGCCGCACGGAGGGATTCACCCCTCCACTTT	CASSLAARRDSPLHF	.	TRBJ1-6	TRBV5-6	.
TGTGCCAGCAGTTCCCACCGTTTCCAGGGTCAGTATGAAAAACTGTTTTTT	CASSSHRFQGQYEKLFF	.	TRBJ1-4	TRBV28	.
TGTGCCAGCAGTTCTCCGGCCCAGGGGAGTGAAAAACTGTTTTTT	CASSSPAQGSEKLFF	.	TRBJ1-4	TRBV28	.
TGTGCCAGCAGTTCGGACAGGGGGGAGAGTCAGCCCCAGCATTTT	CASSSDRGESQPQHF	TRBD1	TRBJ1-5	TRBV6-5	.
TGCGCCAGCAGCCCTACAGGGGCCTCTGGAAACACCATATATTTT	CASSPTGASGNTIYF	TRBD1	TRBJ1-3	TRBV5-1	few
TGCGCCAGCAGCTTGGAGGGACAGGCCACTGAAGCTTTCTTT	CASSLEGQATEAFF	TRBD1	TRBJ1-1	TRBV5-1	.
TGTGCCAGCAGCCCGACAGGGATTATGGGAGATACGCAGTATTTT	CASSPTGIMGDTQYF	TRBD1	TRBJ2-3	TRBV9	.